This entry lists 18 T cell receptor beta chains sequenced from one sample in a study of cytotoxic CD8 clonotypes in ibrutinib-treated CLL (dated by TCRdb to about 2021). The sample's time point label, decoded: progressive disease on ibrutinib. Library generation was performed with the immunoSEQ multiplex PCR assay. TCRdb provides this immuneACCESS table in a form limited to in-frame rearrangements. Some clones are lacking; in checked studies, under half of them reflect an unresolved V gene, and why the rest are absent is not known. In all, the sample holds 250,000 to 350,000 clones, and roughly four fifths of those were seen once. Jointly, the top ten make up 5.6% of the sample. Sample: PBMCs, taken at disease progression, from a patient treated with ibrutinib. The receptors here all came from a human donor with chronic lymphocytic leukemia.

V usage is TRBV19 and J usage is TRBJ2-3; TRBD2 agrees at 11 bases. Germline assignment: CDR1 LNHDA and CDR2 SQIVND (reference sequence). The junction had 15 bases not matched to a gene; V was cut back by 4 bases and J by 6 bases. This CDR3 contains 18 residues. The CDR3 DNA sequence: TGTGCCAGTAGTAACCCCCTACTAGCGGGGGTACCTCGGGATACGCAGTATTTT. Translated: CASSNPLLAGVPRDTQYF.

The chain carries TRBV6-7 and TRBJ2-3; D might be TRBD1 or TRBD2, each matching 5 bases. TRBV6-7 is annotated as an ORF whose role is uncertain. The CDR3 is 16 residues long. The V gene lost 6 bases and the J gene lost 4 bases, with 20 bases spanning the gap. The CDR3 DNA follows: TGTGCCAGCAGAACCCCTAAGGGACCATGGGCAGATACGCAGTATTTT. This codes for CASRTPKGPWADTQYF.

The genes are TRBV21-1 and TRBJ2-7; TRBD2 reflects the table's D call only, with no check against the DNA. TRBV21-1 is a known pseudogene. The CDR3 consists of 14 residues. The CDR3 DNA reads TGTGCCAGCAGCACTGGAGTCCCTTCCTACGAGCAGTACTTC. It encodes CASSTGVPSYEQYF.

Turning to this clone: The sample holds other DNA sequences that translate to the same CDR3. The chain couples TRBV15 to TRBJ2-7, with D unclear. The CDR3 totals 15 residues. Deletions cut 1 base from V and 3 bases from J, with 13 bases between. Germline V gives CDR1 LNHNV, CDR2 YYDKDF (reference sequence). The CDR3 loop reads CATSRGPVGSYEQYF. The CDR3 DNA reads TGTGCCACCAGCAGAGGGCCGGTGGGCAGCTACGAGCAGTACTTC.

The chain is built from TRBV2 and TRBJ2-5; D is ambiguous. The CDR3 totals 12 residues. Germline V gives CDR1 SNHLY, CDR2 FYNNEI. V lost 10 bases to trimming and J lost 2 bases, with 11 bases between them. The CDR3 sequence is CATGRNQETQYF. In nucleotides, the CDR3 is TGTGCCACTGGACGGAATCAAGAGACCCAGTACTTC. Supplemented by reference TRBV2 and TRBJ2-5, the full variable domain reads EPEVTQTPSHQVTQMGQEVILRCVPISNHLYFYWYRQILGQKVEFLVSFYNNEISEKSEIFDDQFSVERPDGSNFTLKIRSTKLEDSAMYFCATGRNQETQYFGPGTRLLVL.

The rearrangement joins TRBV19 to TRBJ1-5; the match to TRBD1 covers 12 bases. From germline, CDR1 is LNHDA and CDR2 SQIVND (reference sequence). There are 23 residues in the CDR3. V shed 7 bases, J shed 5 bases, and the junction held 30 bases outside the gene matches. The CDR3 sequence: CASTRDRGRWGLEELALDQPQHF. The CDR3 region has the DNA TGTGCCAGTACAAGGGACAGGGGGCGCTGGGGGCTCGAGGAGCTGGCTCTGGATCAGCCCCAGCATTTT.

This clone has just one count. The J gene is TRBJ1-5, the V gene TRBV5-8, with TRBD1 matching over 8 bases. The germline CDR1 and CDR2 sequences are SGHTS and YDEGEE. Unmatched junction bases numbered 5, after V lost 3 bases and J lost 9 bases. This CDR3 is built from 13 residues. CDR3 loop: CASSSRGLTPQHF. The DNA of the CDR3 is TGTGCCAGCAGCTCCAGGGGGCTAACGCCCCAGCATTTT.

This sequence joins TRBV6-5 and TRBJ1-2; 8 bases map to TRBD1. The CDR3 loop spans 11 amino acids. Trimming took 6 bases from V and 8 from J; bases not matched to a gene: 2. Germline V gene lookup returns CDR1 MNHEY and CDR2 SVGAGI. The CDR3 DNA reads TGTGCCAGCAGCACAGGGGGAGGCTACACCTTC. This translates into CASSTGGGYTF.

This clone appeared a few times. The rearrangement uses TRBV6-1 and TRBJ2-5; D is ambiguous. The V gene lost 2 bases and the J gene lost 4 bases, with 14 bases spanning the gap. The CDR3 has 15 amino acids. Germline V CDR1 and CDR2: MNHNS, SASEGT. DNA of the CDR3: TGTGCCAGCAGTGAAAAACCAAGTTCCGGAGAGACCCAGTACTTC. It is translated as CASSEKPSSGETQYF.

The DNA for the CDR3 is TGTGCCAGCTCACCAAAAGGGCCCAACACCGGGGAGCTGTTTTTT. Translating gives CASSPKGPNTGELFF. This chain joins TRBV18 and TRBJ2-2; unclear D gene. Germline V lookup: CDR1 KGHSH, CDR2 LQKENI. V was clipped by 2 bases and J by 2 bases, with 9 bases between them. The CDR3 sequence is 15 residues long. Combining the CDR3 with reference TRBV18 and TRBJ2-2 gives the whole variable domain NAGVMQNPRHLVRRRGQEARLRCSPMKGHSHVYWYRQLPEEGLKFMVYLQKENIIDESGMPKERFSAEFPKEGPSILRIQQVVRGDSAAYFCASSPKGPNTGELFFGEGSRLTVL.

This chain connects TRBV9 to TRBJ1-2, with D unclear. V was shortened by 0 bases and J by 4 bases, with 7 bases between the two germline ends. The CDR3 contains 13 residues. Germline CDR1 SGDLS, CDR2 YYNGEE. This CDR3 is CASSVAVSYGYTF. In nucleotides, the CDR3 is TGTGCCAGCAGCGTAGCTGTGTCCTATGGCTACACCTTC.

The V and J genes are TRBV19 and TRBJ1-5; 8 bases map to TRBD1. V lost 5 bases and J lost 7; bases outside the gene matches: 4. Germline-derived CDR1 and CDR2 are LNHDA and SQIVND (reference sequence). The CDR3 runs to 13 residues. As DNA, the CDR3 is TGTGCCAGTAGTCCGGACAGGGAACAGCCCCAGCATTTT. Its protein is CASSPDREQPQHF. Drawing the rest from reference TRBV19 and TRBJ1-5, the complete variable domain is DGGITQSPKYLFRKEGQNVTLSCEQNLNHDAMYWYRQDPGQGLRLIYYSQIVNDFQKGDIAEGYSVSREKKESFPLTVTSAQKNPTAFYLCASSPDREQPQHFGDGTRLSIL.

The chain couples TRBV28 to TRBJ1-1, with TRBD1 matching over 8 bases. The germline V gene has CDR1 MDHEN and CDR2 SYDVKM. The CDR3 totals 15 residues. V dropped 3 bases and J dropped 0; count of bases not matched to a gene: 3. The CDR3 region is CASSFPTGVNTEAFF. The CDR3 region has the DNA TGTGCCAGCAGTTTCCCGACAGGGGTGAACACTGAAGCTTTCTTT.

The J gene is TRBJ1-5, the V gene TRBV25-1; D not resolved. Trimming shortened V by 5 bases and J by 4 bases, and 9 bases separated the two germline ends. CDR3 length: 13 residues. Germline CDR1 reads MGHDK; CDR2 reads SYGVNS. The CDR3 is CASSQGGNQPQHF. In DNA, the CDR3 is TGTGCCAGCAGTCAAGGTGGGAATCAGCCCCAGCATTTT.

CDR3 residues: CASSLVQRRGNEQFF. In DNA, the CDR3 is TGTGCCAGCAGCTTAGTCCAGCGGAGAGGGAATGAGCAGTTCTTC. V usage is TRBV11-2 and J usage is TRBJ2-1; a weak D match, TRBD2 (5 bases). The V end lost 1 base, the J end lost 7 bases, and 14 bases lay between the germline ends. Germline V lookup: CDR1 SGHAT, CDR2 FQNNGV. The CDR3 totals 15 residues.

This clone turned up a few times. The chain is built from TRBV19 and TRBJ1-6; 8 bases line up with TRBD1. The V segment lost 7 bases and the J segment 6 bases; nucleotides outside the gene matches: 8. The CDR3 spans 15 residues. Germline V CDR1 and CDR2: LNHDA, SQIVND (reference sequence). The CDR3 nucleotides read TGTGCCAGTACCATTGGACAGGGCCCTAATTCACCCCTCCACTTT. Translating gives CASTIGQGPNSPLHF.

J is TRBJ2-4 and V is TRBV7-2, with D perhaps given as TRBD1 or TRBD2 (6 bases each). V lost 5 bases, J lost 8 bases, and 22 bases lay in between. The V gene's germline CDR1 is SGHTA and CDR2 FQGNSA. There are 16 residues in the CDR3. Here the CDR3 reads CASSPLPGARVDIQYF. The CDR3 nucleotides are TGTGCCAGCAGCCCCCTGCCGGGGGCGAGGGTAGACATTCAGTACTTC.

The chain employs TRBV6-5 and TRBJ2-7; no clear D gene. The CDR3 length is 11 residues. The ends were cut back, 0 bases at V and 12 bases at J, with 9 bases in the middle. Germline-derived CDR1 and CDR2 are MNHEY and SVGAGI. The CDR3 region is CASSYSFLRYF. DNA of the CDR3: TGTGCCAGCAGTTACTCATTCCTAAGGTACTTC.